This is a list of T cell receptor beta chains from one sample in a study of T cells in Graves' hyperthyroidism and ophthalmopathy. TCRdb ran MiXCR on the multiplex PCR reads and lists one entry per CDR3 protein. The sample shows fewer than 900,000 distinct CDR3 sequences, over 15% of them seen only once. The specimen sequenced was blood. The receptors derive from a woman in her forties or fifties with Graves' hyperthyroidism that later progressed to Graves' ophthalmopathy. The CDR3 runs from the conserved cysteine through the conserved F or W. Each record gives: CDR3 protein, CDR3 DNA, clone size, V gene, D gene, J gene. D genes are given only for firm matches. Some rows mark clone size as missing; the rest say once, few, many or name a class of expanded clone.

CDR3: CASSFRGAKDTEAFF; DNA: TGTGCCAGCAGCTTCAGGGGCGCGAAGGACACTGAAGCTTTCTTT; size: NA; V: TRBV5-6; D: NA; J: TRBJ1-1
CDR3: CASELRGSYGYTF; DNA: TGTGCCAGCGAACTACGGGGGAGCTATGGCTACACCTTC; size: NA; V: TRBV19; D: NA; J: TRBJ1-2
CDR3: CASIPPQGNTEAFF; DNA: TGTGCCAGCATCCCCCCCCAGGGGAACACTGAAGCTTTCTTT; size: many; V: TRBV6-1; D: NA; J: TRBJ1-1
CDR3: CASSPRDRGLTYGYTF; DNA: TGTGCCAGCAGCCCTCGGGACAGGGGGCTTACCTATGGCTACACCTTC; size: many; V: TRBV3-1; D: TRBD1; J: TRBJ1-2
CDR3: CASSPGTGVFGYGYTF; DNA: TGTGCCAGCAGCCCCGGGACAGGGGTATTCGGCTATGGCTACACCTTC; size: many; V: TRBV12-3/TRBV12-4; D: TRBD1; J: TRBJ1-2
CDR3: CASSQPGLPLHF; DNA: TGTGCCAGCAGCCAACCTGGGCTTCCCCTCCACTTT; size: many; V: TRBV3-1; D: NA; J: TRBJ1-6
CDR3: CASRTDRGWNTGELFF; DNA: TGTGCCAGCAGGACGGACAGGGGCTGGAACACCGGGGAGCTGTTTTTT; size: NA; V: TRBV6-1; D: TRBD1; J: TRBJ2-2
CDR3: CAISESAGTNTEAFF; DNA: TGTGCCATCAGTGAGTCTGCGGGGACGAACACTGAAGCTTTCTTT; size: NA; V: TRBV10-3; D: NA; J: TRBJ1-1
CDR3: CASSGPSGASTDTQYF; DNA: TGTGCCAGCAGTGGGCCTAGCGGGGCTAGCACAGATACGCAGTATTTT; size: NA; V: TRBV27; D: TRBD2; J: TRBJ2-3
CDR3: CSARDAGLEQYF; DNA: TGCAGTGCTAGAGATGCAGGCCTCGAGCAGTACTTC; size: many; V: TRBV20-1; D: NA; J: TRBJ2-7
CDR3: CSASRLGQDYGYTF; DNA: TGCAGTGCTAGTCGTCTAGGGCAGGACTATGGCTACACCTTC; size: few; V: TRBV20-1; D: NA; J: TRBJ1-2
CDR3: CASSEQGPGWGRYF; DNA: TGTGCCAGCAGTGAACAAGGACCGGGCTGGGGCCGGTATTTT; size: many; V: TRBV2; D: NA; J: TRBJ2-3
CDR3: CAWSAQDYEQYF; DNA: TGTGCCTGGAGTGCCCAAGACTACGAGCAGTACTTC; size: many; V: TRBV30; D: NA; J: TRBJ2-7
CDR3: CASSLNSGGPTGELFF; DNA: TGTGCCAGCAGCTTAAACAGCGGGGGGCCCACCGGGGAGCTGTTTTTT; size: NA; V: TRBV7-3; D: TRBD2; J: TRBJ2-2
CDR3: CASSQQVSYEQYF; DNA: TGTGCCAGTAGTCAACAGGTCTCCTACGAGCAGTACTTC; size: many; V: TRBV19; D: NA; J: TRBJ2-7
CDR3: CASTIGPAPEAFF; DNA: TGTGCCAGCACCATCGGCCCTGCCCCTGAAGCTTTCTTT; size: many; V: TRBV12-3/TRBV12-4; D: NA; J: TRBJ1-1
CDR3: CASSPQTSGGAIEQFF; DNA: TGTGCCAGCAGCCCACAGACTAGCGGGGGGGCCATTGAGCAGTTCTTC; size: many; V: TRBV3-1; D: TRBD2; J: TRBJ2-1
CDR3: CASMERGGNTIYF; DNA: TGTGCCAGCATGGAGAGAGGGGGAAACACCATATATTTT; size: NA; V: TRBV6-1; D: NA; J: TRBJ1-3
CDR3: CASSDRDRVHEKLFF; DNA: TGTGCCAGCAGTGACCGGGACAGGGTTCACGAAAAACTGTTTTTT; size: NA; V: TRBV25-1; D: TRBD1; J: TRBJ1-4
CDR3: CASSLEASTGELFF; DNA: TGTGCCAGCAGCTTAGAGGCCAGCACCGGGGAGCTGTTTTTT; size: many; V: TRBV7-3; D: NA; J: TRBJ2-2
CDR3: CSVEDLARDNEQFF; DNA: TGCAGCGTTGAAGATCTTGCCCGAGACAATGAGCAGTTCTTC; size: NA; V: TRBV29-1; D: NA; J: TRBJ2-1